This TCR beta chain came from a study of T cell repertoires in cytomegalovirus infection. For the study at large: The study used recently identified HLA-C-restricted and well-studied HLA-B-restricted CMV epitopes.

Each CDR3 protein is one row after TCRdb ran MiXCR on the reads. The sample has more than 95,000 distinct CDR3 sequences, roughly a third seen once. The V and J ends lost 5 bases and 8 bases respectively, with 16 bases between them. The germline V gene has CDR1 PRHDT and CDR2 FYEKMQ (reference sequence). This CDR3 is 15 amino acids long. Comments on this clonotype: Its antigen is still unknown.

The V call is TRBV13, the J call TRBJ1-6; D unclear. The source is a human donor in good health (CMV status not recorded). Some clones in this sample may be carry-over from other donors' samples. The specimen comprised CD8+ T cells from cultured PBMCs, sampled from culture after CMV antigen stimulation. The CDR3 reads CASSRSLEVDSPLHF. The CDR3 DNA reads TGTGCCAGCAGCCGCAGTTTGGAGGTTGATTCACCCCTCCACTTT.